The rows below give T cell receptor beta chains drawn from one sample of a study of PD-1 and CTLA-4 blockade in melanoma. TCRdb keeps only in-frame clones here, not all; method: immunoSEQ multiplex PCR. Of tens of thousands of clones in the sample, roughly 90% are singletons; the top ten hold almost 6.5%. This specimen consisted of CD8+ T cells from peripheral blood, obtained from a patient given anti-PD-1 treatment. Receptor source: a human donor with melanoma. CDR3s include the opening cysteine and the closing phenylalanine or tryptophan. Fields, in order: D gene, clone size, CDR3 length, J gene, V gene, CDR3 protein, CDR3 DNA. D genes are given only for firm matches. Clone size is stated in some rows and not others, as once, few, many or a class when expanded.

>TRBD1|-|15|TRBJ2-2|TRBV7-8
CASSRGGPNTGELFF
TGTGCCAGCAGCCGAGGGGGCCCGAACACCGGGGAGCTGTTTTTT
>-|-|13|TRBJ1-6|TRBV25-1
CASSETGNSPLHF
TGTGCCAGCAGTGAGACGGGTAATTCACCCCTCCACTTT
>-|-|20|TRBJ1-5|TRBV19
CASSIPPISLQGRGGQPQHF
TGTGCCAGTAGTATACCTCCCATTTCCCTACAGGGAAGGGGCGGTCAGCCCCAGCATTTT
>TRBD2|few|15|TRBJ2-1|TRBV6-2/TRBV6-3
CASSYDGLGGDEQFF
TGTGCCAGCAGTTACGATGGACTAGGAGGGGATGAGCAGTTCTTC
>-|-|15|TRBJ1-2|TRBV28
CASSPDSRTNYGYTF
TGTGCCAGCAGCCCTGACAGCCGTACTAACTATGGCTACACCTTC
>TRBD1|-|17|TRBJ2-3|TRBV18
CASSPYLDREGADTQYF
TGTGCCAGCTCACCATACTTGGACAGGGAAGGGGCAGATACGCAGTATTTT
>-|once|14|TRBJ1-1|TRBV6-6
CASSLRGMNTEAFF
TGTGCCAGCAGTCTAAGGGGAATGAACACTGAAGCTTTCTTT
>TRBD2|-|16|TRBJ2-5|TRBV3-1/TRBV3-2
CASSLTSGGAGETQYF
TGTGCCAGCAGCCTAACTAGCGGGGGGGCCGGAGAGACCCAGTACTTC
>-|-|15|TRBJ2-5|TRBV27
CASSLSAYPQETQYF
TGTGCCAGCAGTTTATCGGCCTACCCCCAAGAGACCCAGTACTTC
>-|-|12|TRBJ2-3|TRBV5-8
CASSLVGDTQYF
TGTGCCAGCAGCTTGGTGGGAGATACGCAGTATTTT
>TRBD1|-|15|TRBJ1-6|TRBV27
CASSTGVSYNSPLHF
TGTGCCAGCAGCACAGGGGTCTCCTATAATTCACCCCTCCACTTT
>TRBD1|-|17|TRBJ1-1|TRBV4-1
CASSQRQIQGSNTEAFF
TGCGCCAGCAGCCAACGACAAATACAGGGGTCGAACACTGAAGCTTTCTTT
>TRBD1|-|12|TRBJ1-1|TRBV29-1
CSVGQGVTEAFF
TGCAGCGTTGGACAGGGTGTGACTGAAGCTTTCTTT
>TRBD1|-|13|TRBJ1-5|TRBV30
CAWDDRGNQPQHF
TGTGCCTGGGACGACAGGGGGAATCAGCCCCAGCATTTT
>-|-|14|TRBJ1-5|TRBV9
CASSADGGNQPQHF
TGTGCCAGCAGCGCGGACGGTGGCAATCAGCCCCAGCATTTT
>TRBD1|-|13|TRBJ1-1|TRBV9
CASSSSGGTEAFF
TGTGCCAGCAGTTCTTCAGGGGGGACTGAAGCTTTCTTT
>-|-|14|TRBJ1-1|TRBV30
CAWSVEPMNTEAFF
TGTGCCTGGAGTGTAGAACCGATGAACACTGAAGCTTTCTTT
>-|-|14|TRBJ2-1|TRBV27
CASSLGPDPNEQFF
TGTGCCAGCAGTTTAGGGCCAGACCCCAATGAGCAGTTCTTC
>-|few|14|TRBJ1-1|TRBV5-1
CASSLGQMNTEAFF
TGCGCCAGCAGCTTGGGACAGATGAACACTGAAGCTTTCTTT
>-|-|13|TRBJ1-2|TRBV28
CASSPDGVYGYTF
TGTGCCAGCAGCCCCGACGGAGTCTATGGCTACACCTTC
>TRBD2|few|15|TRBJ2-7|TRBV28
CASSSSLAGWYEQYF
TGTGCCAGCAGTTCATCACTAGCGGGGTGGTACGAGCAGTACTTC
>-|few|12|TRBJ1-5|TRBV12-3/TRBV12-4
CASKGGAQPQHF
TGTGCCAGCAAGGGAGGGGCTCAGCCCCAGCATTTT
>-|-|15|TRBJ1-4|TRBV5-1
CASSPERGPYEKLFF
TGCGCCAGCAGCCCCGAACGGGGGCCCTATGAAAAACTGTTTTTT
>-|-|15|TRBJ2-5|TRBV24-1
CATSEDWADQETQYF
TGTGCCACCAGTGAGGATTGGGCGGATCAAGAGACCCAGTACTTC
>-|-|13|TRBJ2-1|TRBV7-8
CASTLTNYNEQFF
TGTGCCAGCACCCTTACAAACTACAATGAGCAGTTCTTC
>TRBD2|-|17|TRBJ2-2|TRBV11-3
CASSFTSGGGAGRELFF
TGTGCCAGCAGCTTCACGTCGGGGGGAGGTGCGGGGAGGGAGCTGTTTTTT